This is a list of T cell receptor beta chains from one sample in a study of T cells in Graves' hyperthyroidism and ophthalmopathy. MiXCR was run by TCRdb on the multiplex PCR reads, yielding one entry per CDR3 protein. The sample holds under 600,000 distinct CDR3 sequences, about 16% seen once. Sequencing was performed on blood. Every receptor here comes from a woman aged 40 to 50 with Graves' ophthalmopathy. CDR3s include the opening cysteine and the closing phenylalanine or tryptophan. Each record gives: V gene, D gene, clone size, J gene, CDR3 protein, CDR3 DNA. D genes are given only for firm matches. Some rows have no size entry. The others give once, few or many, or a class for an expanded clone.

>TRBV15|TRBD2|NA|TRBJ2-2
CATSSGTSAGELFF
TGTGCCACCAGCAGTGGGACTAGCGCCGGGGAGCTGTTTTTT
>TRBV11-2|TRBD1|many|TRBJ1-5
CASSSGTGNQPQHF
TGTGCCAGCAGCTCCGGGACAGGGAATCAGCCCCAGCATTTT
>TRBV2|NA|NA|TRBJ2-5
CASSAVGDLETQYF
TGTGCCAGCAGTGCGGTGGGAGATTTGGAGACCCAGTACTTC
>TRBV24-1|TRBD1|few|TRBJ2-1
CATSPPGTGNYNEQFF
TGTGCCACCAGTCCCCCCGGGACAGGGAACTACAATGAGCAGTTCTTC
>TRBV9|TRBD2|NA|TRBJ2-3
CASSVRAGGTTDTQYF
TGTGCCAGCAGCGTACGGGCGGGGGGCACCACAGATACGCAGTATTTT
>TRBV11-2|NA|many|TRBJ2-1
CASSRYNEQFF
TGTGCCAGCAGCCGTTACAATGAGCAGTTCTTC
>TRBV4-1|NA|NA|TRBJ2-7
CASSQDNRKGSYEQYF
TGCGCCAGCAGCCAAGATAATAGGAAAGGGTCCTACGAGCAGTACTTC
>TRBV2|NA|NA|TRBJ1-4
CASSEASWVEKLFF
TGTGCCAGCAGTGAAGCTTCGTGGGTCGAAAAACTGTTTTTT
>TRBV7-9|NA|medium-sized|TRBJ1-1
CASSLSVTAIVNTEAFF
TGTGCCAGCAGCTTAAGTGTGACAGCGATCGTGAACACTGAAGCTTTCTTT
>TRBV7-3|TRBD2|many|TRBJ2-2
CASSPTSGRTGELFF
TGTGCCAGCAGCCCGACTAGCGGGAGAACCGGGGAGCTGTTTTTT